Listed below are T cell receptor beta chains from one sample, sequenced in a study of blood T cell repertoires in COVID-19. The method was immunoSEQ multiplex PCR; TCRdb's version includes in-frame clones alone and lacks a portion of them. This table holds 110,000 to 150,000 clones, around four fifths found once. Sequenced sample: PBMCs or T cells enriched from blood (not recorded which). Receptors originate from a woman aged 45-65 years who had recovered from COVID-19. The conserved cysteine and the conserved F or W are not part of the CDR3 here. Fields, in order: CDR3 protein, V gene, J gene.

CDR3 protein: ASSTGGDAGELF; V gene: TRBV2; J gene: TRBJ2-2
CDR3 protein: ASSLHPSGVYETQY; V gene: TRBV11-2; J gene: TRBJ2-5
CDR3 protein: ASSLENYGYT; V gene: TRBV7-9; J gene: TRBJ1-2
CDR3 protein: ASRQNYGYT; V gene: TRBV6-5; J gene: TRBJ1-2
CDR3 protein: ASSVAGLNSPLH; V gene: TRBV9; J gene: TRBJ1-6
CDR3 protein: ASRDPGGVLSDTQY; V gene: TRBV10-2; J gene: TRBJ2-3
CDR3 protein: ARRFDGRGGNTEAF; V gene: TRBV11-3; J gene: TRBJ1-1
CDR3 protein: ASSSGGYTGELF; V gene: TRBV7-2; J gene: TRBJ2-2
CDR3 protein: ASSLWAAQGVEAF; V gene: TRBV5-4; J gene: TRBJ1-1
CDR3 protein: ASGTVHRYNSPLH; V gene: TRBV6-5; J gene: TRBJ1-6
CDR3 protein: ASSLAGGNTEAF; V gene: TRBV7-2; J gene: TRBJ1-1